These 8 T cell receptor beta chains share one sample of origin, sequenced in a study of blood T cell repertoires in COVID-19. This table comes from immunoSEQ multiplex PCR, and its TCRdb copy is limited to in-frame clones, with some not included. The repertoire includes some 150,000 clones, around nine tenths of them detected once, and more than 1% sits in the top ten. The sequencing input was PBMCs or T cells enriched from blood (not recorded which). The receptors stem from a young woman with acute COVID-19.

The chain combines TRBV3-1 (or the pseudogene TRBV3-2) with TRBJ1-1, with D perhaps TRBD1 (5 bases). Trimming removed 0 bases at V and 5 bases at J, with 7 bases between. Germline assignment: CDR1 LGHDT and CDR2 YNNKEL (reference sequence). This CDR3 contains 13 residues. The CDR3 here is CASSQEGVTEAFF. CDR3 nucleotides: TGTGCCAGCAGCCAAGAAGGGGTAACTGAAGCTTTCTTT.

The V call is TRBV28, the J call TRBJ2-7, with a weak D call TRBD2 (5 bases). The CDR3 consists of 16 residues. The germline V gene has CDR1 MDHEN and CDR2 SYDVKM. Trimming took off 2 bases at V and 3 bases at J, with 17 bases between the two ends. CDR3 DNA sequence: TGTGCCAGCAGTTTACGGGGTTTGAGTGCGAACTACGAGCAGTACTTC. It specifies CASSLRGLSANYEQYF.

CDR3 residues: CASSLGLDRASSPLHF. CDR3 nucleotide sequence: TGTGCCAGCAGCTTAGGGCTGGACAGGGCATCGTCACCCCTCCACTTT. The gene calls are TRBV7-9 and TRBJ1-6, with TRBD1 matching over 8 bases. The CDR3 sequence is 16 residues long. CDR1 and CDR2 from the germline V gene are SEHNR and FQNEAQ (reference sequence). J gave up 10 bases and V 1 base, and 9 bases lay outside the gene matches.

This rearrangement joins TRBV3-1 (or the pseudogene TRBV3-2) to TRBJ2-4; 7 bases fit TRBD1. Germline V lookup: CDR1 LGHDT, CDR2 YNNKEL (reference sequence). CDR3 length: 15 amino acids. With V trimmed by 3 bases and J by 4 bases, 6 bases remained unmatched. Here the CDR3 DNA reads TGTGCCAGCAGCCACTTTTCGACAGGGAAAAACATTCAGTACTTC. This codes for CASSHFSTGKNIQYF.

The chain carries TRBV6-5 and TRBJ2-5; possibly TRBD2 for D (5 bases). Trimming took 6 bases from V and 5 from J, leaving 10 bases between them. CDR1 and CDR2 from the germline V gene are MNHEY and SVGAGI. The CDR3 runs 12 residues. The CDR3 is CASSLTGETQYF. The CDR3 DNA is TGTGCCAGCAGCCTGACGGGGGAGACCCAGTACTTC.

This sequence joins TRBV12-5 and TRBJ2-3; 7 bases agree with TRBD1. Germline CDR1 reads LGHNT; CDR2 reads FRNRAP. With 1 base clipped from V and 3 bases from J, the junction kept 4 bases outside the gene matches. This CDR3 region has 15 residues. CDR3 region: CASGLDQGVTDTQYF. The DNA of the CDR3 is TGTGCTAGTGGTTTGGACCAGGGGGTAACAGATACGCAGTATTTT.

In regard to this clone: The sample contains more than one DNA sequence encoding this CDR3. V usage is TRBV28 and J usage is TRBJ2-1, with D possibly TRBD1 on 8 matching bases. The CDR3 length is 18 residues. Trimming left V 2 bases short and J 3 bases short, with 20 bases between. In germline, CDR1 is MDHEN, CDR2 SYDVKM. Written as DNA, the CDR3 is TGTGCCAGCAGTTTAAGGAGGGGGGGCAGGGGGCTCTACAATGAGCAGTTCTTC. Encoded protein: CASSLRRGGRGLYNEQFF.

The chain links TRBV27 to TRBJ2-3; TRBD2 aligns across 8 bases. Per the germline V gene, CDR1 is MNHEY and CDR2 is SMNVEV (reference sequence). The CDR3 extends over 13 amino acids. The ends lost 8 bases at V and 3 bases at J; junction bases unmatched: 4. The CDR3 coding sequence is TGTGCCAGCGTCCGGGGGGGAACAGATACGCAGTATTTT. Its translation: CASVRGGTDTQYF.